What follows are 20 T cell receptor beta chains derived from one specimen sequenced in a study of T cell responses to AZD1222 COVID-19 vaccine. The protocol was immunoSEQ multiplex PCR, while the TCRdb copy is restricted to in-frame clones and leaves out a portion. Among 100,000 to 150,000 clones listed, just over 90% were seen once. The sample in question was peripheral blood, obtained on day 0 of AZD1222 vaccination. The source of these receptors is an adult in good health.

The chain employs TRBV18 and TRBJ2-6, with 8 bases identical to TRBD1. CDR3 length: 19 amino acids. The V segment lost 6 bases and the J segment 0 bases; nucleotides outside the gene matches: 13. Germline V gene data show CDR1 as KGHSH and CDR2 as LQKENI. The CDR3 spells CASSQIPGTGNSGANVLTF. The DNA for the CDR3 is TGTGCCAGCTCCCAAATCCCCGGGACAGGAAACTCTGGGGCCAACGTCCTGACTTTC.

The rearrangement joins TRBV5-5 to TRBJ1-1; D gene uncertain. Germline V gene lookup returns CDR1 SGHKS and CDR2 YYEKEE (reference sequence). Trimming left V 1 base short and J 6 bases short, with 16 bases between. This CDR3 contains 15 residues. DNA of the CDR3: TGTGCCAGCAGCTTGAGGGTAATGGGAAACGCTGAAGCTTTCTTT. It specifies CASSLRVMGNAEAFF. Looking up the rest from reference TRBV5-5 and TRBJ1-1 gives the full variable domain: DAGVTQSPTHLIKTRGQQVTLRCSPISGHKSVSWYQQVLGQGPQFIFQYYEKEERGRGNFPDRFSARQFPNYSSELNVNALLLGDSALYLCASSLRVMGNAEAFFGQGTRLTVV.

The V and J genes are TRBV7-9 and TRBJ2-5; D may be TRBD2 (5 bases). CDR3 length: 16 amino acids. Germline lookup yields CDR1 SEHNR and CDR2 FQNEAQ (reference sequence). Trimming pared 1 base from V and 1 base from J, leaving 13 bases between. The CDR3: CASSLGLTGSQETQYF. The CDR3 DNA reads TGTGCCAGCAGCTTAGGGCTAACGGGGTCCCAAGAGACCCAGTACTTC.

CDR3 amino acids: CASNGGTPVHEQYF. The CDR3 nucleotides read TGCGCCAGCAATGGGGGCACCCCCGTCCACGAGCAGTACTTC. The rearrangement uses TRBV10-2 and TRBJ2-7; D might be TRBD1 (6 bases). The germline V and J ends were trimmed by 7 bases and 5 bases, with 18 bases remaining between them. This CDR3 is built from 14 residues. Germline V gene sequence: CDR1 WSHSY, CDR2 SAAADI.

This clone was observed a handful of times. CDR3 nucleotide sequence: TGTGCCAGCAGCTTGGATGCCAGGTCGTACCAAGAGACCCAGTACTTC. Protein product: CASSLDARSYQETQYF. The chain couples TRBV5-4 to TRBJ2-5; D is unresolved. The CDR3 runs to 16 residues. The ends were cut back, 0 bases at V and 0 bases at J, with 12 bases in the middle. CDR1 is SGHNT and CDR2 is YYREEE in the germline V gene (reference sequence).

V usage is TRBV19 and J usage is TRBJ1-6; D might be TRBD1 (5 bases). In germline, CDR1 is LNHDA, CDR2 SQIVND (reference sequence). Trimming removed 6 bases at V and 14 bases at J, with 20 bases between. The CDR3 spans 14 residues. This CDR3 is CASSGQGDFSALHF. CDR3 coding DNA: TGTGCCAGTAGCGGGCAGGGCGATTTTTCGGCCCTCCACTTT.

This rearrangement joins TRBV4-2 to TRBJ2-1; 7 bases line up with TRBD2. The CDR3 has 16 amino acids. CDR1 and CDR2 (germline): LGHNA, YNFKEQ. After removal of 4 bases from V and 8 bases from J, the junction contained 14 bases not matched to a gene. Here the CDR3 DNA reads TGTGCCAGCAGCCCAAGGGGACTACTTCGAAGGGATGAGCAGTTCTTC. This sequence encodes CASSPRGLLRRDEQFF.

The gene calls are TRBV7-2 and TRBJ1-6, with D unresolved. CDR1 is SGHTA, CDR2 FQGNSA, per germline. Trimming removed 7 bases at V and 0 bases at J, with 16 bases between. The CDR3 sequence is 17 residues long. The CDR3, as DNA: TGTGCCAGCACCTTCATGAGGAGTAGCTCCTATAATTCACCCCTCCACTTT. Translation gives CASTFMRSSSYNSPLHF.

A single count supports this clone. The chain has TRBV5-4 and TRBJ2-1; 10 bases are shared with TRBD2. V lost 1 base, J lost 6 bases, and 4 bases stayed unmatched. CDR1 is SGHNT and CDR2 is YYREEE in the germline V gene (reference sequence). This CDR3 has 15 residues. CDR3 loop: CASSLKRGGRNEQFF. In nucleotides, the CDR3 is TGTGCCAGCAGCTTGAAGCGGGGGGGCCGCAATGAGCAGTTCTTC.

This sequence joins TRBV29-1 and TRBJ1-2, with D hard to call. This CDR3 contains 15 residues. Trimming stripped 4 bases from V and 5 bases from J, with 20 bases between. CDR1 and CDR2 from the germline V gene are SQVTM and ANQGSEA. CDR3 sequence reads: CSVAGKVQAQYGYTF. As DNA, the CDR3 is TGCAGCGTTGCCGGAAAGGTCCAAGCCCAATATGGCTACACCTTC.

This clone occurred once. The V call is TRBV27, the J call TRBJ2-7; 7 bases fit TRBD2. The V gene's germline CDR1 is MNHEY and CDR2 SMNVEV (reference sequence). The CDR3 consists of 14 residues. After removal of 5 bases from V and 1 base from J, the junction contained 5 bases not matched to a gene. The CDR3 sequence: CASSVLGRSYEQYF. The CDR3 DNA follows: TGTGCCAGCAGTGTTCTCGGGAGGTCCTACGAGCAGTACTTC.

CDR3 coding DNA: TGTGCCAGCAGCTTCCCAGGGGTACAAGATACGCAGTATTTT. Its protein product is CASSFPGVQDTQYF. The gene calls are TRBV5-4 and TRBJ2-3, with TRBD1 as a possible D gene (6 bases). V lost 2 bases to trimming and J lost 5 bases, with 12 bases between them. This CDR3 comprises 14 residues. Germline CDR1 SGHNT, CDR2 YYREEE (reference sequence). The full variable domain, rest sourced from reference TRBV5-4 and TRBJ2-3, is ETGVTQSPTHLIKTRGQQVTLRCSSQSGHNTVSWYQQALGQGPQFIFQYYREEENGRGNFPPRFSGLQFPNYSSELNVNALELDDSALYLCASSFPGVQDTQYFGPGTRLTVL.

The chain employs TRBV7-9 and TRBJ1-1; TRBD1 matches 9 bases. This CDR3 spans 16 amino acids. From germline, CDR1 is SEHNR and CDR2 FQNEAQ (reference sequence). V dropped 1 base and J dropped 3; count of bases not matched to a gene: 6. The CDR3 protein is CASSLGYRGLDTEAFF. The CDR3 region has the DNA TGTGCCAGCAGCTTAGGATACAGGGGGCTGGACACTGAAGCTTTCTTT.

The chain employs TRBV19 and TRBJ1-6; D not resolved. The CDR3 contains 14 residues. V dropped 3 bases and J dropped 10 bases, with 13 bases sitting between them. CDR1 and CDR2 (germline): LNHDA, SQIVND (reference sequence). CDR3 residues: CASSISARLSPLHF. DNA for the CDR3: TGTGCCAGTAGTATTAGTGCCCGTCTCTCACCCCTCCACTTT.

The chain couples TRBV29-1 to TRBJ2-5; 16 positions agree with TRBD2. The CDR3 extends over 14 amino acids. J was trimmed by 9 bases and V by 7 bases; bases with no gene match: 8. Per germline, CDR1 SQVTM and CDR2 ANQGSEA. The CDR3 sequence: CSAGLAGGVAAQYF. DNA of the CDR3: TGCAGCGCGGGACTAGCGGGGGGGGTCGCGGCCCAGTACTTC.

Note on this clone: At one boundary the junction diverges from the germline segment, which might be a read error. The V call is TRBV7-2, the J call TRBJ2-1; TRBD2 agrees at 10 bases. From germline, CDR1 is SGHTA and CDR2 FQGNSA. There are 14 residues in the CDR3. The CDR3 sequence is CASSLAGANNEQFF. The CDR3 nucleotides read TGTGCCAGCAGCCTAGCGGGGGCCAACAATGAGCAGTTCTTC. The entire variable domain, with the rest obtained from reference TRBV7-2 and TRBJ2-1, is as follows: GAGVSQSPSNKVTEKGKDVELRCDPISGHTALYWYRQSLGQGLEFLIYFQGNSAPDKSGLPSDRFSAERTGGSVSTLTIQRTQQEDSAVYLCASSLAGANNEQFFGPGTRLTVL.

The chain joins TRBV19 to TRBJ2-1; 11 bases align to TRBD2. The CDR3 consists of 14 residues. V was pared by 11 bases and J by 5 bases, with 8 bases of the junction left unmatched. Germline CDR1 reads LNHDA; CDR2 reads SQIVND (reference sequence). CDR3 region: CASLAGAGNNEQFF. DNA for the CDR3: TGTGCCTCACTAGCGGGGGCCGGAAACAATGAGCAGTTCTTC.

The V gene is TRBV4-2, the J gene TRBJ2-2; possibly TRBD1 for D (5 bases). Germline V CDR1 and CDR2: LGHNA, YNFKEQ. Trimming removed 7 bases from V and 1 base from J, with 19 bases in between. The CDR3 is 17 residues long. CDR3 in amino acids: CASTPKGPGQNTGELFF. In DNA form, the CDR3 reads TGTGCCAGCACACCCAAAGGTCCAGGACAGAACACCGGGGAGCTGTTTTTT.

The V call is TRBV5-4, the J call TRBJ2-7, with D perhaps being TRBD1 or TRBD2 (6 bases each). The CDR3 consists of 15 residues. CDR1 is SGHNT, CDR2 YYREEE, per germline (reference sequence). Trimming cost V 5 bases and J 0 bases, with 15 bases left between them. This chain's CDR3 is CASRGWGAHSYEQYF. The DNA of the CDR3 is TGTGCCAGCAGGGGGTGGGGGGCCCACTCCTACGAGCAGTACTTC.

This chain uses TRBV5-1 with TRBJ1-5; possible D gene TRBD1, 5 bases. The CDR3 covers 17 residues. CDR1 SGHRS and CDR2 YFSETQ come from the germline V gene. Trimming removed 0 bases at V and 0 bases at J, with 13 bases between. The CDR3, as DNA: TGCGCCAGCAGCTTGGGTGACGGGACGTATAGCAATCAGCCCCAGCATTTT. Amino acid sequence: CASSLGDGTYSNQPQHF.